The 8 T cell receptor beta chains given below trace back to one sample, sequenced in a study of sequential checkpoint blockade in melanoma. Treatment of the sample: randomized to nivolumab then ipilimumab (arm A) or the reverse (arm B). Some clones are missing from TCRdb's copy, which holds only in-frame ones; the method was immunoSEQ multiplex PCR. The top ten hold approximately 18% of the sample, which has fewer than 15,000 clones, 70% to 75% seen once. Sequences were derived from CD8+ T cells sorted from blood (inferred from file names), sampled from a patient given nivolumab and ipilimumab in sequence. All receptors come from a human donor with melanoma.

The chain has TRBV14 and TRBJ2-5; D gene uncertain. The end of the DNA aligns better with TRBJ2-7, so the J call may be wrong. Germline V gene lookup returns CDR1 SGHDN and CDR2 FVKESK. The CDR3 has 13 residues. CDR3 in amino acids: CASSQERSYEQYF. CDR3 in DNA: TGTGCCAGCAGCCAAGAGAGGTCCTACGAGCAGTACTTC.

The chain is built from TRBV19 and TRBJ2-5; maybe TRBD2 (5 bases). V dropped 5 bases and J dropped 0 bases, with 13 bases sitting between them. Per germline, CDR1 LNHDA and CDR2 SQIVND (reference sequence). The CDR3 length is 15 residues. The CDR3 DNA sequence: TGTGCCAGTAGTCTAGGAGCGGCGTACCAAGAGACCCAGTACTTC. It encodes CASSLGAAYQETQYF.

This clone occurred once. The V call is TRBV9, the J call TRBJ1-2, with D perhaps TRBD1 (6 bases). The CDR3 totals 15 residues. The germline V gene encodes CDR1 SGDLS and CDR2 YYNGEE. The V and J ends lost 3 bases and 0 bases respectively, with 12 bases between them. The CDR3 nucleotides read TGTGCCAGCAGCGCTGAGGGGGAAGCTAACTATGGCTACACCTTC. It is translated as CASSAEGEANYGYTF.

The CDR3 loop is CAWRQQGARNGYTF. In DNA form, the CDR3 reads TGTGCCTGGAGACAACAGGGGGCAAGGAATGGCTACACCTTC. The gene calls are TRBV30 and TRBJ1-2; 9 bases are shared with TRBD1. Per germline, CDR1 GTSNPN and CDR2 SVGIG (reference sequence). The V and J ends lost 3 bases and 6 bases, in that order; junction bases with no gene match: 8. The CDR3 is made up of 14 amino acids.

The chain employs TRBV28 and TRBJ2-1; D is undetermined. The V gene lost 2 bases and the J gene lost 1 base, with 3 bases spanning the gap. The CDR3 loop spans 13 amino acids. Germline V gene lookup returns CDR1 MDHEN and CDR2 SYDVKM. In DNA, the CDR3 is TGTGCCAGCAGTTTACGGTCCTACAATGAGCAGTTCTTC. It codes for CASSLRSYNEQFF. The full variable domain, with the rest looked up from reference TRBV28 and TRBJ2-1, is DVKVTQSSRYLVKRTGEKVFLECVQDMDHENMFWYRQDPGLGLRLIYFSYDVKMKEKGDIPEGYSVSREKKERFSLILESASTNQTSMYLCASSLRSYNEQFFGPGTRLTVL.

The table lists this clone with a few counts. Other DNA sequences within the sample encode an identical CDR3. The J gene is TRBJ2-5, the V gene TRBV4-1; D possibly corresponds to TRBD1 (6 bases). With 1 base removed from V and 1 base from J, the gap between germline ends came to 10 bases. Germline assignment: CDR1 MGHRA and CDR2 YSYEKL. The CDR3 sequence is 15 residues long. This chain's CDR3 is CASSQATGFQETQYF. CDR3 nucleotides: TGCGCCAGCAGCCAAGCAACAGGGTTCCAAGAGACCCAGTACTTC.

This clone was recorded once. J is TRBJ2-7 and V is TRBV29-1, with D perhaps TRBD1 (6 bases). CDR3 length: 13 amino acids. The V end lost 5 bases, the J end lost 2 bases, and 13 bases lay between the germline ends. In germline, CDR1 is SQVTM, CDR2 ANQGSEA. The CDR3 loop is CSVLGQGTYEQYF. CDR3 nucleotide sequence: TGCAGCGTTTTGGGGCAGGGGACCTACGAGCAGTACTTC.

J is TRBJ2-7 and V is TRBV7-2; D remains unclear. Germline values: CDR1 SGHTA, CDR2 FQGNSA. The V end lost 1 base, the J end lost 1 base, and 5 bases lay between the germline ends. This CDR3 region has 13 residues. The CDR3 is CASSLDGSYEQYF. In DNA form, the CDR3 reads TGTGCCAGCAGCTTAGACGGTTCCTACGAGCAGTACTTC.